The T cell receptor (beta chain) under discussion was sequenced for a study of shared clonotypes between healthy human individuals. Broader study findings: Few donors restricted represented genetic and exposure-history diversity. Shared clonotypes across all four donors exceeded non-shared ones in generation probability. Approximately 4.6% of naive CD4 clonotypes were shared across a few donors.

The count of this clone is one. Its antigen is unknown. The CDR3 length is 13 residues. V lost 6 bases, J lost 7 bases, and 7 bases stayed unmatched. Germline lookup yields CDR1 MDHEN and CDR2 SYDVKM. In the study's own analysis: Filtering differed because ImmunoSEQ produced junction-only sequences that carried no quality scores. TCRdb's copy holds only in-frame clones and misses some; the assay was immunoSEQ multiplex PCR. V, J and clone size are taken as reported in that table, and D and trimming were inferred from the DNA itself. Of around 1.1 million clones listed, approximately 80% were seen once; the top ten hold 0.61%.

This TCR was recovered from a young man in good health. Some clones in this sample may be carry-over from other donors' samples. V is TRBV28 and J is TRBJ2-5; 8 positions agree with TRBD1. Sequenced input: memory CD4+ T cells from PBMCs. Subset in this sample: CD45RA-negative fraction. DNA for the CDR3: TGTGCCAGCAGGGCGGGACAGGACGGGACCCAGTACTTC. This codes for CASRAGQDGTQYF.